This T cell receptor beta chain appears in the sequencing data of a study of CD8 T cells in Susac syndrome (dated by TCRdb to between 2018 and 2021). In the study overall: Of the Susac syndrome patients who were sequenced, more than 5 had clinically active disease and fewer than ten were in clinical remission. At blood withdrawal, Susac syndrome patients were therapy-naive, treated with corticosteroids (with IVIg additionally given to some), or treated with IVIg alone. The study used repertoire sequencing to test whether antigen drove CD8+ T cell activation and differentiation in Susac syndrome. The paper's findings and limits, for the study overall: The number of individuals in the TCR sequencing and HLA analysis was acknowledged as relatively small. The CD4+ T cell repertoire of patients with Susac syndrome showed no detectable clonal expansion.

High-throughput TCR beta sequencing profiled peripheral blood CD8+ and CD4+ T cells from healthy donors, Susac syndrome patients and multiple sclerosis patients. The Susac syndrome patients fulfilled recently defined diagnostic criteria for either definite or probable disease. Bulk CD8+ and CD4+ T cells were purified by magnetic negative isolation, whereas CD8+ TEMRA cells were enriched by FACS. Blood was collected in EDTA tubes and processed within 24 hours, with PBMCs isolated through density gradient centrifugation. PBMCs destined for TCR sequencing were cryopreserved in liquid nitrogen and later thawed in a 37 °C water bath. A purity of at least 90% was achieved for sorted or isolated CD4+, CD8+ and CD8+ TEMRA cells. Turning to this clonotype: Its antigen is currently not known. No much larger clonotype is one base removed from it; base qualities were not supplied.

RNA was extracted using the RNeasy kit, and roughly 0.45 to 1 ug of the RNA was reverse transcribed with random hexamers. The immunoSEQ multiplex PCR assay, covering 54 Vbeta and 13 Jbeta segments, was used to amplify TCR beta CDR3 regions. To correct PCR amplification bias, a synthetic template baseline was used for both primer optimization and computational correction. On the study's bioinformatics: Reads were assigned to V, D and J genes according to IMGT and analyzed in immunoSEQ Analyzer, with only productive sequences retained. Clonality was computed as one minus Shannon entropy normalized by log2 of the number of productive unique sequences. Public and private clones were assessed among the 100 most prevalent clones of each patient and control. A clone was defined as Susac-specific if it was absent from the healthy and MS cohorts, from about a thousand published viral clones and from other ImmuneACCESS disease sequences. The public reads were reanalyzed by TCRdb: fastp trimming at Q25, MiXCR alignment, in-frame beta chains only. Here each entry gathers all rows of one CDR3 protein and keeps the most common genes and DNA. The V and J calls shown here were made by TCRdb, not taken from the authors' results. Counted in this sample were about 180,000 distinct CDR3 sequences; around 94% of them appeared once. The ten most abundant clones make up 0.099% of the sample.

From the cysteine up to the phenylalanine, the CDR3 has a length of 13 residues. The entry retains the CDR3 DNA only, 39 bases that are in frame from base 1. CDR1 and CDR2, per the germline V gene, are MDHEN and SYDVKM. V drops 8 bases and J drops 4 bases, leaving 11 bases in between. The sequence was collected from a human donor with Susac syndrome. Sequencing was carried out using CD4+ T cells from PBMCs. Recombination connected TRBV28 to TRBJ2-2; TRBD1 could be the D gene, as 5 bases match. In nucleotides, the sequence is TGTGCCAGCCAGGGTCCGCGCACCGGGGAGCTGTTTTTT. It specifies CASQGPRTGELFF.